This T cell receptor beta chain was retrieved from a study of blood T cell repertoires in COVID-19. V lost 4 bases to trimming and J lost 4 bases, with 5 bases between them. CDR1 and CDR2 from the germline V gene are SNHLY and FYNNEI. The CDR3 contains 11 residues. In the study's own analysis: Amplification with reference gene primers provided the estimates of nucleated cell counts. Sequencing used immunoSEQ multiplex PCR; TCRdb keeps in-frame clones, though not all of them. D and trimming were read from the DNA, whereas the V and J calls and clone size are those reported in that table. The profile shows fewer than 350,000 clones, around 89% of them singletons.

V gene TRBV2 combines with J gene TRBJ2-7; D unclear. The receptor comes from a woman aged 18-29 years with acute COVID-19. Input material: PBMCs or T cells enriched from blood (not recorded which). CDR3 DNA sequence: TGTGCCAGCAGTGGAGAATACGAGCAGTACTTC. This encodes CASSGEYEQYF.